This is a list of T cell receptor beta chains from one sample in a study of cytomegalovirus exposure and HLA in healthy donors. Profiling relied on immunoSEQ multiplex PCR, and the TCRdb table lists in-frame clones only, not all of them. The sample has fewer than 250,000 clones; roughly 80% are singletons. The sequenced sample was PBMCs. These receptors all stem from a man under 40 in good health and CMV-seronegative. Both conserved end residues are part of each CDR3. D genes are given only for firm matches. Clone size is not always given. Where it is, it says once, few, many or a class for expanded clones.

NA,TRBV6-5,NA,TRBJ1-4,TGTGCCAGCAGCCACCGGGTCGGAGGGATTGAAAAACTGTTTTTT,CASSHRVGGIEKLFF
TRBD1,TRBV6-4,NA,TRBJ1-2,TGTGCCAGCAGTGACCCGCAGGGGGCCAATGGCTACACCTTC,CASSDPQGANGYTF
NA,TRBV28,NA,TRBJ2-1,TGTGCCAGCAACCAGGGTAGCTCCTACAATGAGCAGTTCTTC,CASNQGSSYNEQFF
TRBD1,TRBV5-6,NA,TRBJ1-6,TGTGCCAGCAGCTCCGGGACAGCCTTAATCAGGGCCCTCCACTTT,CASSSGTALIRALHF
NA,TRBV5-4,NA,TRBJ2-5,TGTGCCAGCAGCTTGGCTGGGGGCCCCGCGAGTTCAAAGACCCAGTACTTC,CASSLAGGPASSKTQYF
TRBD1,TRBV19,NA,TRBJ2-7,TGTGCCAGTAGTTCATCGACAGGGTGGTACGAGCAGTACTTC,CASSSSTGWYEQYF
NA,TRBV4-1,NA,TRBJ2-3,TGCGCCAGCAGCCAAGTACAACCTACCAGAGACAAAGATACGCAGTATTTT,CASSQVQPTRDKDTQYF
NA,TRBV5-6,NA,TRBJ1-6,TGTGCCAGCAGCTTGGTATCAGGGAGGGATTATAATTCACCCCTCCACTTT,CASSLVSGRDYNSPLHF
NA,TRBV15,NA,TRBJ1-6,TGTGCCACCAGCACCCACCCAGGGAGGTCACCCCTCCACTTT,CATSTHPGRSPLHF
NA,TRBV11-2,NA,TRBJ2-2,TGTGCCAGCAGCCGAGGCGCTGACACCGGGGAGCTGTTTTTT,CASSRGADTGELFF
TRBD1,TRBV28,NA,TRBJ2-7,TGTGCCAGCAGCTACGCCGGGACAGGGTCCTACGAGCAGTACTTC,CASSYAGTGSYEQYF
TRBD1,TRBV19,NA,TRBJ1-5,TGTGCCAGTAGTAGGGGACAGGGGGCTAGGAGCAATCAGCCCCAGCATTTT,CASSRGQGARSNQPQHF
TRBD1,TRBV19,few,TRBJ2-1,TGTGCCAGTAGTAGGGGGACAGTATACAATGAGCAGTTCTTC,CASSRGTVYNEQFF
TRBD1,TRBV7-2,few,TRBJ1-2,TGTGCCAGCAGCTCCATTGGGACAGAAGGCTACACCTTC,CASSSIGTEGYTF
NA,TRBV7-2,NA,TRBJ1-4,TGTGCCAGCAGCTTAGCCCCTTTTCTCAGGGGAGAAGCAACTAATGAAAAACTGTTTTTT,CASSLAPFLRGEATNEKLFF
NA,TRBV5-6,NA,TRBJ1-2,TGTGCCAGCAGCTTGGGGACAGTGGGGGACTATGGCTACACCTTC,CASSLGTVGDYGYTF
TRBD1,TRBV5-8,once,TRBJ2-1,TGTGCCAGCAGTTGGGACAGGGAGGATGAGCAGTTCTTC,CASSWDREDEQFF
NA,TRBV5-6,NA,TRBJ1-2,TGTGCCAGCAGGAGGGCGACAGGAAAGGTTGTAGATGGCTACACCTTC,CASRRATGKVVDGYTF
TRBD1,TRBV19,NA,TRBJ2-3,TGTGCCAGTAGTGCCTATTTAGGGGACAGGGCGCGGGGCACAGATACGCAGTATTTT,CASSAYLGDRARGTDTQYF
NA,TRBV9,NA,TRBJ1-5,TGTGCCAGCAGCGTAGAGGACAGACCCTATAGCAATCAGCCCCAGCATTTT,CASSVEDRPYSNQPQHF
NA,TRBV4-3,NA,TRBJ1-6,TGCGCCAGCAGCCAAGAACAACAGGCTCCTAATTCACCCCTCCACTTT,CASSQEQQAPNSPLHF
TRBD2,TRBV19,once,TRBJ2-7,TGTGCCAGTAGCTCCGGAGCTAGCGGGACCTACGAGCAGTACTTC,CASSSGASGTYEQYF
NA,TRBV7-2,few,TRBJ1-6,TGTGCCAGCAGCTCAGGGTTTCATTCACCCCTCCACTTT,CASSSGFHSPLHF